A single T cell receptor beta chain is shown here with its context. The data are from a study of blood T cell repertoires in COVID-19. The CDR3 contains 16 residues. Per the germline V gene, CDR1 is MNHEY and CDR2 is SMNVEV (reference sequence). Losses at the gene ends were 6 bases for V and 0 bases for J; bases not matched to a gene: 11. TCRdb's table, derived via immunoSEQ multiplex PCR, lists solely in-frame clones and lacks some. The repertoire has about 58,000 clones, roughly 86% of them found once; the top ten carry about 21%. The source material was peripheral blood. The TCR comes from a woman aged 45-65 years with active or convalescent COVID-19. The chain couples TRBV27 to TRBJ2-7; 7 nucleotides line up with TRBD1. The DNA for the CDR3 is TGTGCCAGCAGCTACCGACAGGGCCCCAGCTCCTACGAGCAGTACTTC. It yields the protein CASSYRQGPSSYEQYF.